The T cell receptor (beta chain) described here comes from a study of vaccination effects on CD4 cells after COVID-19. Concerning this clone itself: Its antigen is unidentified.

Sequencing used immunoSEQ multiplex PCR; TCRdb keeps in-frame clones, though not all of them. The repertoire has 70,000 or so clones, around 77% of them found once; the top ten carry about 2%. Once cultured for roughly ten days, the cells underwent separation to obtain CD4+ T cells. The CDR3 is 14 amino acids. V dropped 3 bases and J dropped 0 bases, with 9 bases sitting between them. Germline V lookup: CDR1 SGHRS, CDR2 YFSETQ. The gene calls are TRBV5-1 and TRBJ2-5; D not certain. This specimen consisted of CD4+ T cells from PBMCs cultured without peptide, obtained before COVID-19 vaccination. The clonotype originates from a human donor who received a COVID-19 vaccine. The CDR3 DNA follows: TGCGCCAGCAGCTCCCGCGGAGACCAAGAGACCCAGTACTTC. Translated: CASSSRGDQETQYF.